Listed below are T cell receptor beta chains from one sample, sequenced in a study of shared T cell receptors in the human thymus. Libraries were prepared by immunoSEQ multiplex PCR; TCRdb keeps only in-frame clonotypes and omits some of them. The sample lists more than 550,000 clones; around 87% were seen once. These data also featured in a second study, about human thymus T cells.

Sequencing used thymocytes. The source is a boy less than two years old with a congenital heart defect. Each CDR3 is given with its conserved first and last residue. D genes are given only for firm matches. Rows may omit the clone size; those that give it use once, few, many or a size class.

v_gene	d_gene	j_gene	abundance	CDR3aa	CDR3nt
TRBV5-6	TRBD2	TRBJ2-7	NA	CASSPGGREGLGLAEQYF	TGTGCCAGCAGCCCGGGGGGGCGGGAGGGCCTAGGGTTAGCCGAGCAGTACTTC
TRBV5-8	NA	TRBJ1-5	NA	CASSSGIPPQPQHF	TGTGCCAGCAGCAGCGGGATCCCCCCCCAGCCCCAGCATTTT
TRBV5-6	NA	TRBJ2-5	NA	CASSRRNGEKGTQYF	TGTGCCAGCAGCAGGAGAAATGGGGAGAAGGGGACCCAGTACTTC
TRBV28	TRBD1	TRBJ1-2	few	CASSPRKGAYGYTF	TGTGCCAGCAGCCCACGTAAGGGGGCCTATGGCTACACCTTC
TRBV5-6	NA	TRBJ1-3	NA	CASTRTQTSGNTIYF	TGTGCCAGCACCCGGACTCAAACCTCTGGAAACACCATATATTTT
TRBV4-3	NA	TRBJ1-4	few	CASSQDEVDATNEKLFF	TGCGCCAGCAGCCAAGATGAGGTTGACGCAACTAATGAAAAACTGTTTTTT
TRBV2	TRBD2	TRBJ2-7	NA	CASSVRSGGSHEQYF	TGTGCCAGCAGTGTTCGTAGCGGGGGATCACACGAGCAGTACTTC
TRBV4-3	TRBD2	TRBJ2-1	NA	CASSQVRLAGGPMIWNEQFF	TGCGCCAGCAGCCAAGTCCGACTAGCGGGAGGGCCTATGATTTGGAATGAGCAGTTCTTC
TRBV7-2	NA	TRBJ2-7	NA	CASTLRKRSTYEQYF	TGTGCCAGCACCCTTAGGAAGCGTTCTACCTACGAGCAGTACTTC
TRBV15	NA	TRBJ1-4	NA	CATSRGAATNEKLFF	TGTGCCACCAGCAGAGGTGCAGCAACTAATGAAAAACTGTTTTTT
TRBV27	TRBD1	TRBJ2-5	once	CASSLPPGQGTETQYF	TGTGCCAGCAGTTTACCACCGGGACAGGGCACGGAGACCCAGTACTTC
TRBV4-3	NA	TRBJ1-2	NA	CASSQASPNNYGYTF	TGCGCCAGCAGCCAAGCATCCCCCAATAACTATGGCTACACCTTC
TRBV28	NA	TRBJ2-5	once	CASSLLQGFGETQYF	TGTGCCAGCAGTTTATTGCAGGGATTTGGAGAGACCCAGTACTTC
TRBV19	NA	TRBJ1-1	NA	CASSIGFGRGHTEAFF	TGTGCCAGTAGTATAGGGTTCGGCAGGGGCCACACTGAAGCTTTCTTT
TRBV25-1	TRBD1	TRBJ2-2	NA	CASRGQGAWTGELFF	TGTGCCAGCAGGGGACAGGGGGCTTGGACCGGGGAGCTGTTTTTT
TRBV6-1	TRBD1	TRBJ2-3	NA	CASEWTGSTDTQYF	TGTGCCAGCGAGTGGACAGGGAGCACAGATACGCAGTATTTT
TRBV5-6	NA	TRBJ2-5	NA	CASSSTRQETQYF	TGTGCCAGCAGCTCCACTAGGCAAGAGACCCAGTACTTC
TRBV20-1	NA	TRBJ2-1	NA	CSALRGAAQFF	TGCAGTGCACTCCGGGGGGCCGCCCAGTTCTTC
TRBV7-6	NA	TRBJ2-7	NA	CASSLLCEGIEQYF	TGTGCCAGCAGCTTGTTATGTGAGGGCATCGAGCAGTACTTC
TRBV5-4	NA	TRBJ1-4	once	CASSSSGSLNEKLFF	TGTGCCAGCAGCTCGTCCGGGTCACTTAATGAAAAACTGTTTTTT
TRBV30	NA	TRBJ2-7	NA	CAYHQMSGEQYF	TGTGCCTATCACCAGATGAGCGGCGAGCAGTACTTC
TRBV4-3	TRBD2	TRBJ2-1	once	CASSQEGLAENEQFF	TGCGCCAGCAGCCAAGAAGGACTAGCGGAAAATGAGCAGTTCTTC
TRBV4-3	TRBD1	TRBJ1-4	few	CASSHRQGARKKLFF	TGCGCCAGCAGCCACAGACAGGGCGCAAGGAAAAAACTGTTTTTT
TRBV28	NA	TRBJ2-7	NA	CASSFMDNPYEQYF	TGTGCCAGCAGTTTCATGGACAACCCCTACGAGCAGTACTTC
TRBV28	NA	TRBJ1-3	NA	CASTHLFPGNTIYF	TGTGCCAGCACCCATCTATTCCCTGGAAACACCATATATTTT